This TCR beta chain emerged from a study of response to subunit inactivated influenza vaccine. Study results and caveats: The study's authors posited that every seasonal influenza vaccination enlists few new T cells.

TCRdb re-derived calls from the RT-PCR reads in MiXCR, one entry per CDR3 protein. The sample yields approximately 680,000 distinct CDR3 sequences, less than 20% seen once. This clonotype was seen a handful of times. As yet, its antigen is unknown. The source material was PBMCs from blood, sampled about 11 days after vaccination. The sequence came from a man aged 45 to 65 who received an inactivated influenza vaccine.

DNA for the CDR3: TGCAGTGCTAGAGAAGTAGGCGGGAGTTCCTACAATGAGCAGTTCTTC. This gives the protein CSAREVGGSSYNEQFF. J is TRBJ2-1 and V is TRBV20-1; TRBD2 matches 7 bases. The CDR3 totals 16 residues. From germline, CDR1 is DFQATT and CDR2 SNEGSKA (reference sequence). V was pared by 0 bases and J by 1 base, with 6 bases of the junction left unmatched.